Each of the 3 T cell receptor beta chains below was sequenced from the same sample in a study of T cell responses to AZD1222 COVID-19 vaccine. Here immunoSEQ multiplex PCR was the method, and the copy in TCRdb shows in-frame clones only, minus some. The sample includes about 100,000 clones, more than 75% seen only once; the top ten take more than 8.5%. The source was peripheral blood, collected 28 days after the second AZD1222 dose. The origin of the receptors is an adult who received the AZD1222 COVID-19 vaccine.

V usage is TRBV6-6 and J usage is TRBJ1-6, with D unresolved. Trimming stripped 4 bases from V and 0 bases from J, with 7 bases between. CDR3 length equals 15 residues. CDR1 is MNHNY, CDR2 SVGAGI, per germline (reference sequence). The CDR3 bases are TGTGCCAGCAGTTCCTCGAGCTCCTATAATTCACCCCTCCACTTT. The encoded protein is CASSSSSSYNSPLHF.

This clone is medium-sized (0.01 to 0.1%). This sequence joins TRBV27 and TRBJ2-7; 10 bases match TRBD1. Germline lookup yields CDR1 MNHEY and CDR2 SMNVEV (reference sequence). V lost 6 bases, J lost 6 bases, and 11 bases stayed unmatched. This CDR3 has 15 amino acids. The CDR3 protein is CASSETGTGAAEQYF. The CDR3 DNA reads as TGTGCCAGCAGCGAGACCGGGACAGGGGCTGCCGAGCAGTACTTC.

The rearrangement joins TRBV2 to TRBJ2-2, with TRBD2 identical over 13 bases. With V trimmed by 7 bases and J by 5 bases, 10 bases remained unmatched. This CDR3 has 17 amino acids. CDR1 is SNHLY and CDR2 is FYNNEI in the germline V gene. The CDR3 nucleotides are TGTGCCAGCACGAGAGGGACTAGCGGGGTTGGGACCGGGGAGCTGTTTTTT. Its translation is CASTRGTSGVGTGELFF. The variable domain in full, with the rest retrieved from reference TRBV2 and TRBJ2-2, is EPEVTQTPSHQVTQMGQEVILRCVPISNHLYFYWYRQILGQKVEFLVSFYNNEISEKSEIFDDQFSVERPDGSNFTLKIRSTKLEDSAMYFCASTRGTSGVGTGELFFGEGSRLTVL.